The 10 T cell receptor beta chains below all came from one sample that was sequenced in a study of molecular identifiers for immune sequencing clone quantification. TCRdb redid the calling of the PCR reads with MiXCR, one entry per CDR3 protein. This table holds hundreds of thousands of distinct CDR3 sequences, approximately 20% found once. The material sequenced was naive CD8+ T cells from blood, with Jurkat cell RNA spiked in. Stated subset: FACS-sorted CD8+CD4-CCR7+CD45RA+ naive T cells. The receptors were gathered from a human donor in good health. Some libraries in this study had Jurkat cell RNA spiked in.

In the case of this clonotype: This could be a read error, since a much larger clone is one nucleotide away. The J gene is TRBJ2-1, the V gene TRBV20-1, with D tentatively TRBD2 (5 bases). This CDR3 has 14 residues. The V and J ends lost 6 bases and 2 bases respectively, with 14 bases between them. The germline CDR1 and CDR2 sequences are DFQATT and SNEGSKA (reference sequence). The CDR3 sequence is CSAKSGYAYNEQFF. The CDR3 nucleotides read TGCAGTGCAAAGTCGGGGTACGCCTACAATGAGCAGTTCTTC.

This clonotype was counted between two and nine times. The chain uses TRBV6-2 or TRBV6-3 and TRBJ2-7; 8 nucleotides agree with TRBD2. The CDR3 sequence is 16 residues long. The germline V gene encodes CDR1 MNHEY and CDR2 SVGEGT. The trim removed 6 bases at V and 0 bases at J, leaving 10 bases unmatched. DNA of the CDR3: TGTGCCAGCAGCCCCCACTCGGGAGGGCTCTCCTACGAGCAGTACTTC. Protein sequence: CASSPHSGGLSYEQYF.

This clonotype was recorded at least ten times. V gene TRBV7-8 combines with J gene TRBJ2-7; the D is unclear. Germline CDR1 SGHVS, CDR2 FQNEAQ. Trimming took 5 bases from V and 1 from J, leaving 12 bases between them. The CDR3 is 14 amino acids. For the CDR3, the DNA is TGTGCCAGCAGCCTTGGCCCGAGATCCTACGAGCAGTACTTC. Amino acids: CASSLGPRSYEQYF.

This clonotype was observed at least ten times. The V call is TRBV4-2, the J call TRBJ2-7; 7 bases are a match to TRBD2. V shed 4 bases, J shed 4 bases, and the junction held 4 bases outside the gene matches. CDR3 length: 13 residues. Germline CDR1 and CDR2: LGHNA and YNFKEQ. The CDR3 loop reads CASSREAGYEQYF. Written as DNA, the CDR3 is TGTGCCAGCAGCCGAGAAGCGGGGTACGAGCAGTACTTC.

Comment on this clonotype: A clone one base away is much larger, so this may be a read error. The chain uses TRBV25-1 and TRBJ1-1, with no clear D. Deletions cut 2 bases from V and 3 bases from J, with 7 bases between. This CDR3 is built from 13 residues. CDR1 and CDR2 (germline): MGHDK, SYGVNS. CDR3 nucleotides: TGTGCCAGCAGTGAACGGGAAGACACTGAAGCTTTCTTT. Amino acid sequence: CASSEREDTEAFF.

The sample holds many counts of this clonotype. The chain carries TRBV7-9 and TRBJ2-2; D is perhaps TRBD1 (6 bases). This CDR3 is built from 15 residues. V lost 4 bases, J lost 1 base, and 10 bases lay in between. In germline, CDR1 is SEHNR, CDR2 FQNEAQ (reference sequence). The CDR3 reads CASSYRQENTGELFF. The CDR3 nucleotides are TGTGCCAGCAGCTATCGACAGGAGAACACCGGGGAGCTGTTTTTT.

With regard to this clonotype: A much larger clone sits a single nucleotide away, making a read error possible. No conserved phenylalanine or tryptophan ends this CDR3, so it is likely a read error. The genes are TRBV5-3 and TRBJ1-4; no firm D call. TRBV5-3 is an ORF for which the function is uncertain. V was shortened by 8 bases and J by 6 bases, with 20 bases between the two germline ends. The CDR3 loop spans 15 amino acids. The CDR3 loop is CASSDVQRVDEKLFL. Written as DNA, the CDR3 is TGTGCCAGCAGCGACGTTCAGCGAGTAGATGAAAAACTGTTTCTT.

In this sample, this clonotype turned up many times. The chain has TRBV5-1 and TRBJ2-7; D is ambiguous. In germline, CDR1 is SGHRS, CDR2 YFSETQ. The V end lost 1 base, the J end lost 5 bases, and 7 bases lay between the germline ends. The CDR3 covers 12 residues. CDR3: CASSLSSHEQYF. CDR3 in DNA: TGCGCCAGCAGCTTGAGCAGCCACGAGCAGTACTTC.

The chain employs TRBV7-2 and TRBJ2-1, with a possible D match to TRBD1 (6 bases). The CDR3 totals 15 residues. The germline V gene has CDR1 SGHTA and CDR2 FQGNSA. V lost 5 bases and J 2 bases, leaving 13 bases between the germline ends. In DNA form, the CDR3 reads TGTGCCAGCAGCCCCGGGGCAGGGGCCTACAATGAGCAGTTCTTC. As protein: CASSPGAGAYNEQFF.

This clonotype was seen many times. The rearrangement uses TRBV4-1 and TRBJ1-5; TRBD1 might be the D (6 bases). V lost 4 bases and J lost 0, with 16 bases in between. The CDR3 length is 17 residues. Germline V lookup: CDR1 MGHRA, CDR2 YSYEKL. CDR3 sequence reads: CASSRGQRLDSNQPQHF. In DNA form, the CDR3 reads TGCGCCAGCAGCCGAGGACAGCGTTTAGATAGCAATCAGCCCCAGCATTTT.